This T cell receptor beta chain was profiled in a study of T cells in localized non-small cell lung cancer. Method: immunoSEQ multiplex PCR; TCRdb's copy keeps in-frame clones and lacks some. The sample shows 9,000 to 13,000 clones, roughly 81% of them seen only once. The study's findings and limits: Because only a single region of the tumor was sequenced, heterogeneity remains possible. Appearances in adjacent lung were noted for a median approximately 52 of the top 100 tumor clones. Uninvolved adjacent lung had more T cell clonality than any other tissue, topping tumor. Blood T cell density predicted longer survival; adjacent-lung clonality, shorter.

As concerns this clone: The antigen is unknown.

The CDR3 length is 15 residues. J lost 6 bases, V lost 5 bases, and 10 bases had no gene match. CDR1 and CDR2 (germline): SGHAT, FQNNGV. The chain has TRBV11-2 and TRBJ2-7; 10 bases agree with TRBD2. The sequences come from peripheral blood, collected before any cancer treatment. The sequence was obtained from a male donor older than 55 with stage III lung adenocarcinoma. The CDR3 protein is CASSPGLAWPGEQYF. The CDR3 nucleotides are TGTGCCAGCAGCCCGGGACTAGCGTGGCCGGGCGAGCAGTACTTC.